This TCR beta chain originates from a study of blood T cell repertoires in COVID-19. Across the study: The United States, Italy and Spain supplied acute and convalescent COVID-19 samples. Sources were T cells, B-cell-depleted T cells, or PBMCs; the material itself was cDNA or gDNA.

Authors' analysis steps: The assay estimated nucleated cells by amplifying reference gene primers. Sequenced by immunoSEQ multiplex PCR; TCRdb stores in-frame clones only, minus some. V, J and clone size are those of that table, while D and trimming were read from the DNA. The sample gives hundreds of thousands of clones, about nine tenths of which show up once; less than 20% is in the top ten. Recovered status applied to Cohort 3 donors who had two consecutive negative PCRs. It also applied to those with clearance or with symptom resolution. The sample comprised PBMCs or T cells enriched from blood (not recorded which). This TCR derives from a man between 18 and 35 years old who had recovered from COVID-19.

The CDR3 DNA reads as TGTGCCAGCAGCTTATTCCGGGAGAGGACAGATACGCAGTATTTT. As protein: CASSLFRERTDTQYF. V usage is TRBV7-2 and J usage is TRBJ2-3; D is perhaps TRBD2 (6 bases). V gave up 2 bases and J gave up 3 bases, with 12 bases separating them. This CDR3 spans 15 amino acids. Per the germline V gene, CDR1 is SGHTA and CDR2 is FQGNSA.